This TCR beta chain was sequenced during a study of blood T cells in healthy people across ages. With a J-beta primer mix and a sample-barcoded 5' primer, a second PCR ran about 6 to 11 cycles. MiXCR, applied by TCRdb to the 5' RACE reads, yields one record per CDR3 protein. The data show over 450,000 distinct CDR3 sequences, around 24% seen once. Extraction of total RNA produced a minimum of 6 micrograms from each sample. These data were also filed under a second study, of T cells of mothers and their children. That source notes: Over 10 million reads per mother and 2.5 million to 3 million per child were obtained. Whether pairs are related or unrelated, thymic selection shapes their TCR recombination output in much the same way.

Sequencing used blood. This receptor was identified in a boy younger than 18 in good health.

The chain's CDR3 is CASSLRGGSTGETQYF. In DNA, the CDR3 is TGCGCCAGCAGCCTCAGGGGCGGTTCCACGGGTGAGACCCAGTACTTC. The chain recombines TRBV4-1 with TRBJ2-5; possible D gene TRBD1, 6 bases. Germline values: CDR1 MGHRA, CDR2 YSYEKL. V lost 4 bases, J lost 5 bases, and 20 bases lay in between. The CDR3 consists of 16 residues.